The 24 T cell receptor beta chains reported below all come from one sample, sequenced in a study of blood T cell repertoires in COVID-19. Clones were read by immunoSEQ multiplex PCR, and TCRdb kept only the in-frame ones, dropping some. The data hold over 100,000 clones, with about 89% observed a single time. The sample consisted of peripheral blood. The origin of the receptors is a man aged 35 to 55 with acute or convalescent COVID-19.

V usage is TRBV5-6 and J usage is TRBJ1-2; the match to TRBD1 covers 8 bases. This CDR3 is built from 17 residues. The germline V gene encodes CDR1 SGHDT and CDR2 YYEEEE. V dropped 4 bases and J dropped 10; count of bases not matched to a gene: 21. CDR3: CASSPLQGAATTLDYTF. The CDR3 DNA is TGTGCCAGCAGCCCACTCCAGGGGGCGGCAACTACGTTAGACTACACCTTC.

This clone appeared once. The chain carries TRBV29-1 and TRBJ2-3; 8 bases fit TRBD1. This CDR3 region has 14 residues. J lost 2 bases, V lost 3 bases, and 4 bases had no gene match. Germline V gives CDR1 SQVTM, CDR2 ANQGSEA. CDR3 residues: CSVDGQGHTDTQYF. The CDR3 nucleotides read TGCAGCGTTGACGGACAGGGACACACAGATACGCAGTATTTT.

In DNA form, the CDR3 reads TGTGCCAGCAGCCAAGGGCTAGGTTACACCGGGGAGCTGTTTTTT. Protein: CASSQGLGYTGELFF. This chain joins TRBV14 and TRBJ2-2, with D uncertain. The length of the CDR3 is 15 residues. V lost 1 base to trimming and J lost 3 bases, with 9 bases between them. Germline CDR1 is SGHDN and CDR2 is FVKESK.

For the CDR3, the DNA is TGTGCCAGCAGCTCTAGGCATTCACCCCTCCACTTT. This translates into CASSSRHSPLHF. The chain has TRBV7-2 and TRBJ1-6, with unresolved D. Germline V gives CDR1 SGHTA, CDR2 FQGNSA. The V gene lost 4 bases and the J gene lost 8 bases, with 6 bases spanning the gap. This CDR3 has 12 residues.

The chain employs TRBV19 and TRBJ1-5, with 7 bases fitting TRBD1. This CDR3 is 17 amino acids long. V gave up 5 bases and J gave up 8 bases; unmatched junction bases: 18. The germline CDR1 and CDR2 sequences are LNHDA and SQIVND (reference sequence). CDR3 amino acids: CASSSPVRDRGLEPQHF. CDR3 nucleotide sequence: TGTGCCAGTAGTTCCCCTGTTCGGGACAGAGGGCTGGAGCCCCAGCATTTT.

The chain is built from TRBV4-3 and TRBJ1-2; D is perhaps TRBD1 (5 bases). Germline lookup yields CDR1 LGHNA and CDR2 YSLEER. V lost 4 bases and J 5 bases, leaving 20 bases between the germline ends. The CDR3 totals 16 residues. The CDR3 sequence is CASSLTISAGRYGYTF. The CDR3 DNA sequence: TGCGCCAGCAGCCTTACAATTTCAGCGGGACGTTATGGCTACACCTTC.

The rearrangement uses TRBV11-2 and TRBJ1-2; D remains unclear. Germline V gene data show CDR1 as SGHAT and CDR2 as FQNNGV. The CDR3 has 12 residues. The V and J ends lost 5 bases and 8 bases respectively, with 12 bases between them. The CDR3 coding sequence is TGTGCCAGCAGCCCCGCTGGGCGCGGCTACACCTTC. This gives the protein CASSPAGRGYTF.

The gene calls are TRBV7-9 and TRBJ2-7; 9 nucleotides agree with TRBD1. V lost 5 bases to trimming and J lost 5 bases; unmatched junction nucleotides: 7. The CDR3 is made up of 14 amino acids. In germline, CDR1 is SEHNR, CDR2 FQNEAQ (reference sequence). In DNA form, the CDR3 reads TGTGCCAGCAGCCTACAGGGGGCGGGTCACGAGCAGTACTTC. Amino acid sequence: CASSLQGAGHEQYF.

The chain joins TRBV5-1 to TRBJ1-1; TRBD1 is a possible D gene (5 bases). With 4 bases removed from V and 5 bases from J, the gap between germline ends came to 12 bases. The CDR3 has 13 residues. In germline, CDR1 is SGHRS, CDR2 YFSETQ. The CDR3: CASSTTTETEAFF. The CDR3 coding sequence is TGCGCCAGCAGCACCACGACAGAAACTGAAGCTTTCTTT.

The chain combines TRBV3-1 (or the pseudogene TRBV3-2) with TRBJ2-7, with D tentatively TRBD2 (6 bases). The V and J ends lost 5 bases and 3 bases respectively, with 14 bases between them. Looked up from germline, CDR1 is LGHDT and CDR2 is YNNKEL (reference sequence). The CDR3 sequence is 14 residues long. The CDR3 sequence: CASSGGSGNYEQYF. The CDR3 DNA sequence: TGTGCCAGCAGCGGGGGGAGCGGTAACTACGAGCAGTACTTC.

This clone appeared once. The rearrangement links TRBV7-8 to TRBJ2-2; 8 nucleotides match TRBD1. V was pared by 4 bases and J by 1 base, with 2 bases of the junction left unmatched. Germline V gene lookup returns CDR1 SGHVS and CDR2 FQNEAQ. CDR3 length: 15 residues. The CDR3 protein is CASSYDRGNTGELFF. CDR3 DNA: TGTGCCAGCAGCTACGACAGGGGGAACACCGGGGAGCTGTTTTTT.

This clone was detected a few times. The J gene is TRBJ2-2, the V gene TRBV2; D perhaps matches TRBD2 (6 bases). Deletions cut 4 bases from V and 6 bases from J, with 12 bases between. The CDR3 totals 14 residues. The germline CDR1 and CDR2 sequences are SNHLY and FYNNEI. The CDR3 nucleotides read TGTGCCAGCAGTGCTCTGGGGGGTTCCGGGGAGCTGTTTTTT. The encoded protein is CASSALGGSGELFF. Complete variable domain (other parts from reference TRBV2 and TRBJ2-2): EPEVTQTPSHQVTQMGQEVILRCVPISNHLYFYWYRQILGQKVEFLVSFYNNEISEKSEIFDDQFSVERPDGSNFTLKIRSTKLEDSAMYFCASSALGGSGELFFGEGSRLTVL.

This clone was found once. This sample includes further DNA sequences coding for the same CDR3. This sequence joins TRBV6-5 and TRBJ2-3; 8 bases match TRBD1. Germline assignment: CDR1 MNHEY and CDR2 SVGAGI. The CDR3 is 15 residues long. After removal of 6 bases from V and 3 bases from J, the junction contained 8 bases not matched to a gene. The chain's CDR3 is CASSPGGPDTDTQYF. CDR3 coding DNA: TGTGCCAGCAGCCCAGGGGGCCCGGATACAGATACGCAGTATTTT.

The rearrangement links TRBV20-1 to TRBJ2-7; D gene uncertain. Germline loops: CDR1 DFQATT, CDR2 SNEGSKA (reference sequence). The CDR3 is 16 residues long. V was pared by 3 bases and J by 7 bases, with 25 bases between. The CDR3 DNA reads as TGCAGTGCTAGTCCCTTAATAGCTAATACCTACGCGGAGCAGTACTTC. Residues: CSASPLIANTYAEQYF.

The chain links TRBV30 to TRBJ2-5; 8 bases line up with TRBD2. Germline CDR1 and CDR2: GTSNPN and SVGIG (reference sequence). The CDR3 is made up of 16 amino acids. The J segment lost 4 bases and the V segment lost 0 bases, leaving 10 bases of the junction unmatched. The CDR3 reads CAWSVLRRGAGETQYF. The CDR3 DNA is TGTGCCTGGAGTGTATTGAGGCGGGGGGCGGGAGAGACCCAGTACTTC.

The chain uses TRBV24-1 and TRBJ2-3; 8 bases line up with TRBD2. The CDR3 sequence is 16 residues long. The J segment lost 9 bases and the V segment lost 6 bases, leaving 16 bases of the junction unmatched. Germline-derived CDR1 and CDR2 are KGHDR and SFDVKD. CDR3 nucleotide sequence: TGTGCCACCAGTACCCTCGGGGCCCGGGAGGGATGGACGCAGTATTTT. Translating it yields CATSTLGAREGWTQYF.

The gene calls are TRBV30 and TRBJ1-5, with TRBD1 as a possible D gene (5 bases). The CDR3 covers 14 residues. Germline lookup yields CDR1 GTSNPN and CDR2 SVGIG (reference sequence). V was pared by 2 bases and J by 0 bases, with 8 bases between. The CDR3 nucleotides read TGTGCCTGGAGTTCAGGGAATAGCAATCAGCCCCAGCATTTT. Its protein is CAWSSGNSNQPQHF.

This chain links TRBV30 with TRBJ1-1, with 11 nucleotides matching TRBD1. The V and J ends lost 8 bases and 6 bases, in that order; junction bases with no gene match: 8. Germline V CDR1 and CDR2: GTSNPN, SVGIG (reference sequence). There are 13 residues in the CDR3. The CDR3 DNA is TGTGCCGGCCAGGACAGGGGGCGGGCTGAAGCTTTCTTT. It codes for CAGQDRGRAEAFF. Looking up the rest from reference TRBV30 and TRBJ1-1 gives the full variable domain: SQTIHQWPATLVQPVGSPLSLECTVEGTSNPNLYWYRQAAGRGLQLLFYSVGIGQISSEVPQNLSASRPQDRQFILSSKKLLLSDSGFYLCAGQDRGRAEAFFGQGTRLTVV.

This clone was seen only once. The chain uses TRBV7-2 and TRBJ1-1; tentatively, D is TRBD1 (5 bases). The germline V and J ends were trimmed by 5 bases and 1 base, with 17 bases remaining between them. Germline CDR1 and CDR2: SGHTA and FQGNSA. The CDR3 sequence is 16 residues long. DNA of the CDR3: TGTGCCAGCAGCCCTTCCCCGACTAGGGGGAACACTGAAGCTTTCTTT. It translates to CASSPSPTRGNTEAFF.

The chain couples TRBV6-1 to TRBJ1-2; D is possibly TRBD1 (5 bases). This CDR3 spans 14 amino acids. Germline CDR1 is MNHNS and CDR2 is SASEGT. V lost 2 bases and J 4 bases, leaving 11 bases between the germline ends. Here the CDR3 reads CASSERGASYGYTF. Written as DNA, the CDR3 is TGTGCCAGCAGTGAACGCGGGGCAAGCTATGGCTACACCTTC.

The chain uses TRBV6-1 and TRBJ1-1, with no clear D. Trimming left V 1 base short and J 7 bases short, with 7 bases between. Germline CDR1 MNHNS, CDR2 SASEGT. CDR3 size: 12 residues. In DNA form, the CDR3 reads TGTGCCAGCAGTGAAGAGCCACGTGAAGCTTTCTTT. Its translation is CASSEEPREAFF.

This rearrangement joins TRBV7-8 to TRBJ2-2; 9 bases match TRBD2. V lost 5 bases to trimming and J lost 7 bases; unmatched junction nucleotides: 17. The CDR3 sequence is 18 residues long. Germline-derived CDR1 and CDR2 are SGHVS and FQNEAQ. CDR3 sequence: CASSSRGLSGSVGGELFF. CDR3 nucleotides: TGTGCCAGCAGCAGCAGGGGCCTTAGCGGGAGTGTTGGCGGGGAGCTGTTTTTT.

The chain is built from TRBV19 and TRBJ1-1; no clear D gene. CDR1 is LNHDA, CDR2 SQIVND, per germline (reference sequence). The CDR3 sequence is 15 residues long. V was cut by 6 bases and J by 7 bases, with 21 bases left in between. The CDR3: CASRPTPRRVSEAFF. Here the CDR3 DNA reads TGTGCCAGTAGACCTACTCCGAGGAGGGTTAGTGAAGCTTTCTTT.

About this clone: Other DNA sequences in the same sample also yield this CDR3. V is TRBV11-2 and J is TRBJ2-5; the D gene is possibly TRBD2 (5 bases). This CDR3 is 13 amino acids long. Germline V gives CDR1 SGHAT, CDR2 FQNNGV. V was pared by 8 bases and J by 0 bases, with 10 bases between. CDR3 coding DNA: TGTGCCAGCGGAAGGGAGTACCAAGAGACCCAGTACTTC. Translation: CASGREYQETQYF.